The 20 T cell receptor beta chains presented below share a single source sample, sequenced in a study of vaccination effects on CD4 cells after COVID-19. Their antigens remain unidentified. With the ViraFEST assay, the study expanded antigen-specific CD4+ T cells using viral peptide pools, then sequenced them. It was after approximately 11 days of culture that CD4+ T cells were isolated. Each participant was given two doses of one vaccine (BNT162b2 or mRNA-1273). Clones were sequenced by immunoSEQ multiplex PCR, and TCRdb holds only the in-frame ones, with some missing. This table has about 16,000 clones, roughly 68% appearing once. Sequences were derived from CD4+ T cells from PBMCs cultured with SARS-CoV-2 spike peptides, sampled after COVID-19 vaccination. Receptors originate from a human donor who received a COVID-19 vaccine.

The chain couples TRBV6-4 to TRBJ2-3, with 8 bases fitting TRBD2. This CDR3 has 14 amino acids. CDR1 MRHNA and CDR2 SNTAGT come from the germline V gene. The ends lost 7 bases at V and 4 bases at J; junction bases unmatched: 7. CDR3 in amino acids: CASTAGGASDTQYF. The CDR3 DNA sequence: TGTGCCAGCACGGCGGGGGGAGCTTCAGATACGCAGTATTTT.

The CDR3 DNA sequence: TGTGCCAGCAGTTCTATCCGAAACAGGGCTAGCAATCAGCCCCAGCATTTT. As protein: CASSSIRNRASNQPQHF. The chain recombines TRBV28 with TRBJ1-5; D is possibly TRBD1 (6 bases). Between the trimmed V and J ends, which lost 4 bases and 0 bases, there was a span of 16 bases. Germline CDR1 MDHEN, CDR2 SYDVKM. This CDR3 has 17 amino acids.

This clone has only one observation. V gene TRBV4-1 combines with J gene TRBJ1-1; D gene unclear. This CDR3 has 11 residues. Looked up from germline, CDR1 is MGHRA and CDR2 is YSYEKL. V was clipped by 4 bases and J by 7 bases, with 7 bases between them. This CDR3 reads CASSPGYEAFF. In nucleotides, the CDR3 is TGCGCCAGCAGCCCGGGTTATGAAGCTTTCTTT.

This clone appeared a single time. The rearrangement joins TRBV18 to TRBJ2-2; D remains unclear. CDR3 size: 13 residues. Germline values: CDR1 KGHSH, CDR2 LQKENI. Trimming stripped 2 bases from V and 7 bases from J, with 8 bases between. CDR3 bases: TGTGCCAGCTCACCAAGAGAGGTCGGGGAGCTGTTTTTT. This translates into CASSPREVGELFF.

This clone was seen only a few times. The genes are TRBV28 and TRBJ1-5; no clear D gene. The CDR3 has 14 residues. Germline V CDR1 and CDR2: MDHEN, SYDVKM. Trimming removed 8 bases from V and 1 base from J, with 12 bases in between. The CDR3 reads CASLSTYSNQPQHF. The CDR3 nucleotides are TGTGCCAGCCTATCGACATACAGCAATCAGCCCCAGCATTTT.

This clone turned up a few times. The rearrangement joins TRBV30 to TRBJ2-7, with D perhaps matching TRBD1 or TRBD2 (6 bases each). This CDR3 contains 12 residues. With 1 base removed from V and 7 bases from J, the gap between germline ends came to 11 bases. The germline V gene encodes CDR1 GTSNPN and CDR2 SVGIG (reference sequence). As DNA, the CDR3 is TGTGCCTGGAGTGGGGGGGCCTGGGAGCAGTACTTC. Its translation: CAWSGGAWEQYF.

This clone appeared a few times. The chain is built from TRBV6-2 or TRBV6-3 and TRBJ1-1; 8 positions match TRBD1. The CDR3 has 14 amino acids. V lost 4 bases, J lost 1 base, and 2 bases stayed unmatched. CDR1 MNHEY and CDR2 SVGEGT come from the germline V gene. The CDR3 sequence: CASSSTGANTEAFF. Written as DNA, the CDR3 is TGTGCCAGCAGTTCGACAGGGGCGAACACTGAAGCTTTCTTT.

This CDR3 reads CANKWTGSTDTQYF. CDR3 nucleotide sequence: TGTGCCAACAAATGGACAGGGAGCACAGATACGCAGTATTTT. The chain combines TRBV7-2 with TRBJ2-3, with 8 bases identical to TRBD1. CDR3 size: 14 residues. V trimming: 10 bases; J trimming: 0 bases; junction bases outside the gene matches: 6. Germline V lookup: CDR1 SGHTA, CDR2 FQGNSA.

This sequence joins TRBV7-9 and TRBJ1-1; no definite D call. Germline V gene lookup returns CDR1 SEHNR and CDR2 FQNEAQ (reference sequence). This CDR3 is built from 14 residues. V was trimmed by 5 bases and J by 1 base, leaving 11 bases between them. The CDR3 is CASSGLEGNTEAFF. CDR3 in DNA: TGTGCCAGCAGCGGCTTGGAGGGGAACACTGAAGCTTTCTTT.

This clone was seen a handful of times. The V and J genes are TRBV6-5 and TRBJ2-5, with D perhaps matching TRBD1 (6 bases). The V gene's germline CDR1 is MNHEY and CDR2 SVGAGI. V was trimmed by 5 bases and J by 7 bases, leaving 17 bases between them. CDR3 length: 14 residues. In DNA, the CDR3 is TGTGCCAGCAGTCCGACCGGGACACGGGGGACCCAGTACTTC. Translated: CASSPTGTRGTQYF.

The chain employs TRBV5-4 and TRBJ2-7; TRBD2 matches at 14 bases. Unmatched junction bases numbered 4, after V lost 4 bases and J lost 1 base. Germline CDR1 SGHNT, CDR2 YYREEE (reference sequence). The CDR3 spans 16 residues. For the CDR3, the DNA is TGTGCCAGCAGCCTCGGACTAGCGGGAGGATCCTACGAGCAGTACTTC. It encodes CASSLGLAGGSYEQYF.

The V and J genes are TRBV28 and TRBJ2-1; maybe TRBD2 (6 bases). Deletions cut 10 bases from V and 0 bases from J, with 16 bases between. The CDR3 sequence is 15 residues long. From germline, CDR1 is MDHEN and CDR2 SYDVKM. CDR3 coding DNA: TGTGCCACCCGGGGAGGAGCCCGCTCCTACAATGAGCAGTTCTTC. Translation: CATRGGARSYNEQFF. Full variable domain (rest looked up from reference TRBV28 and TRBJ2-1): DVKVTQSSRYLVKRTGEKVFLECVQDMDHENMFWYRQDPGLGLRLIYFSYDVKMKEKGDIPEGYSVSREKKERFSLILESASTNQTSMYLCATRGGARSYNEQFFGPGTRLTVL.

The chain employs TRBV29-1 and TRBJ2-3, with TRBD1 matching 8 bases. CDR1 is SQVTM and CDR2 is ANQGSEA in the germline V gene. Trimming at V came to 2 bases and at J to 1 base, leaving 5 bases not matched to a gene. CDR3 size: 15 residues. For the CDR3, the DNA is TGCAGCGTTGAACCCGGGACAGGAGGCACAGATACGCAGTATTTT. Amino acids: CSVEPGTGGTDTQYF.

This clone was recorded a few times. The chain carries TRBV29-1 and TRBJ1-2; D not certain. Germline V CDR1 and CDR2: SQVTM, ANQGSEA. The CDR3 consists of 11 residues. The V end lost 3 bases, the J end lost 3 bases, and 5 bases lay between the germline ends. This CDR3 reads CSVDRYYGYTF. In DNA, the CDR3 is TGCAGCGTTGATAGATACTATGGCTACACCTTC.

The chain recombines TRBV4-1 with TRBJ2-1; 11 bases align to TRBD2. Germline V gene sequence: CDR1 MGHRA, CDR2 YSYEKL. J was trimmed by 8 bases and V by 1 base; bases with no gene match: 10. The CDR3 sequence is 17 residues long. Here the CDR3 reads CASSQAPTSGSRYEQFF. The CDR3 nucleotides read TGCGCCAGCAGCCAAGCCCCAACTAGCGGGAGTCGCTATGAGCAGTTCTTC.

The chain employs TRBV11-3 and TRBJ2-1, with 10 bases that match TRBD2. Trimming at V came to 2 bases and at J to 4 bases, leaving 2 bases not matched to a gene. The CDR3 consists of 15 residues. Germline V CDR1 and CDR2: SGHNT, YENEEA. In DNA form, the CDR3 reads TGTGCCAGCAGCTTAACTAGCGGGAATTACAATGAGCAGTTCTTC. This codes for CASSLTSGNYNEQFF. Using reference TRBV11-3 and TRBJ2-1 for the parts outside the CDR3, the full variable domain is EAGVVQSPRYKIIEKKQPVAFWCNPISGHNTLYWYLQNLGQGPELLIRYENEEAVDDSQLPKDRFSAERLKGVDSTLKIQPAELGDSAVYLCASSLTSGNYNEQFFGPGTRLTVL.

This chain connects TRBV2 to TRBJ2-2; D gene unclear. Trimming stripped 2 bases from V and 6 bases from J, with 13 bases between. Germline CDR1 and CDR2: SNHLY and FYNNEI. CDR3 length: 15 amino acids. The CDR3 coding sequence is TGTGCCAGCAGTGAAACATTAAGCGACGCCGGGGAGCTGTTTTTT. Translated: CASSETLSDAGELFF.

This clone counts as medium-sized. The V call is TRBV9, the J call TRBJ1-4; TRBD1 is a possible D gene (5 bases). V gave up 0 bases and J gave up 7 bases, with 10 bases separating them. This CDR3 contains 14 residues. CDR1 and CDR2 (germline): SGDLS, YYNGEE. DNA of the CDR3: TGTGCCAGCAGCGTAGGACAGCCGGGTGAAAAACTGTTTTTT. The encoded protein is CASSVGQPGEKLFF.

The gene calls are TRBV3-1 (or the pseudogene TRBV3-2) and TRBJ1-2; D might be TRBD1 (5 bases). The CDR3 runs 15 residues. Germline values: CDR1 LGHDT, CDR2 YNNKEL (reference sequence). Trimming shortened V by 0 bases and J by 8 bases, and 16 bases separated the two germline ends. CDR3 loop: CASSQDVSGVGGYTF. The CDR3 nucleotides are TGTGCCAGCAGCCAAGATGTTTCGGGGGTAGGGGGCTACACCTTC.

This chain joins TRBV7-3 and TRBJ1-2, with D tentatively TRBD1 (5 bases). Trimming took off 4 bases at V and 6 bases at J, with 12 bases between the two ends. CDR3 size: 13 residues. CDR1 and CDR2 (germline): SGHTA, FQGTGA. This chain's CDR3 is CASSSPGLDGYTF. The DNA for the CDR3 is TGTGCCAGCAGCTCACCGGGACTAGATGGCTACACCTTC.